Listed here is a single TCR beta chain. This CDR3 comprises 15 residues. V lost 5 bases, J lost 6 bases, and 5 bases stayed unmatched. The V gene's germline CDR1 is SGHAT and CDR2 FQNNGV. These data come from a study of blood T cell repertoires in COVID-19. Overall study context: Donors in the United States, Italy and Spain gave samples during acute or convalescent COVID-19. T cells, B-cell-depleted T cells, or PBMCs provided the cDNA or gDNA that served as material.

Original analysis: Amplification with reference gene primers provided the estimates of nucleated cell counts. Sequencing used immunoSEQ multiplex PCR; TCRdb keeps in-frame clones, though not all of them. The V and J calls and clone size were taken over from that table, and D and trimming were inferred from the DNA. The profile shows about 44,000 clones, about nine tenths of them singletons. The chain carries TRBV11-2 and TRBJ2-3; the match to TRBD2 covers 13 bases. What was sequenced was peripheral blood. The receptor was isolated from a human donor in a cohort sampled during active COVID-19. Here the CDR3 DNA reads TGTGCCAGCAGCGCGAGGACTAGCGGGAGTGATACGCAGTATTTT. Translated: CASSARTSGSDTQYF.